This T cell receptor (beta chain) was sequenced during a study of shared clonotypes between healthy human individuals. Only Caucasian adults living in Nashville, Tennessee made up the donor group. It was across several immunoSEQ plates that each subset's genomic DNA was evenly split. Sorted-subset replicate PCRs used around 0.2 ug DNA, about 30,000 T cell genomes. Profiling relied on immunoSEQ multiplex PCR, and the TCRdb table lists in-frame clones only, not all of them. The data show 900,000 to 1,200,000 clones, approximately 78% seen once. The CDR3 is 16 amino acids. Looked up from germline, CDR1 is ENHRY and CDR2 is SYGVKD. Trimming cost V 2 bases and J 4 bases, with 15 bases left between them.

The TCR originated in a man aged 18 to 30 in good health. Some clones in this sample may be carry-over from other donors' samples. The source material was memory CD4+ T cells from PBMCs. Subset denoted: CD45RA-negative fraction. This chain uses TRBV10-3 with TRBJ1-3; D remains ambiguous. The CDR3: CAISEREGSAGNTIYF. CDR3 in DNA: TGTGCCATCAGTGAGCGGGAGGGTTCGGCGGGAAACACCATATATTTT.